Presented here are 4 T cell receptor beta chains from one specimen sequenced in a study of blood T cell repertoires in COVID-19. The repertoire was sequenced with immunoSEQ multiplex PCR; TCRdb's copy has only in-frame clones and lacks some. The sample includes 290,000 or so clones, around 84% of them seen just once. Sequenced: peripheral blood. These receptor sequences come from a man aged 65 to 79 with acute or convalescent COVID-19.

V and J are TRBV18 and TRBJ1-3, with D possibly matching TRBD1 (6 bases). Germline CDR1 and CDR2: KGHSH and LQKENI. CDR3 length equals 17 residues. Trimming took 3 bases from V and 1 from J, leaving 16 bases between them. The CDR3 DNA reads TGTGCCAGCTCACCCCGTCCGACAGGTCTTTCTGGAAACACCATATATTTT. Protein: CASSPRPTGLSGNTIYF.

The chain has TRBV6-5 and TRBJ2-3; 8 nucleotides line up with TRBD2. There are 15 residues in the CDR3. Germline V gene lookup returns CDR1 MNHEY and CDR2 SVGAGI. With 8 bases clipped from V and 4 bases from J, the junction kept 11 bases outside the gene matches. CDR3 sequence (DNA): TGTGCCAGCGCCCGGGAGGGGGTCGTCGCAGATACGCAGTATTTT. It is translated as CASAREGVVADTQYF.

This clone was seen only a few times. This chain connects TRBV6-5 to TRBJ2-3, with D possibly matching TRBD2 (6 bases). Trimming shortened V by 0 bases and J by 2 bases, and 9 bases separated the two germline ends. The CDR3 runs 15 residues. Germline loops: CDR1 MNHEY, CDR2 SVGAGI. CDR3 amino acids: CASSYSAGTTDTQYF. As DNA, the CDR3 is TGTGCCAGCAGTTACTCGGCGGGGACCACAGATACGCAGTATTTT.

The chain has TRBV18 and TRBJ2-2; D ambiguous. The CDR3 runs 13 residues. V was trimmed by 0 bases and J by 3 bases, leaving 2 bases between them. Germline CDR1 reads KGHSH; CDR2 reads LQKENI. Written as DNA, the CDR3 is TGTGCCAGCTCACCACCCTACACCGGGGAGCTGTTTTTT. Translating it yields CASSPPYTGELFF.